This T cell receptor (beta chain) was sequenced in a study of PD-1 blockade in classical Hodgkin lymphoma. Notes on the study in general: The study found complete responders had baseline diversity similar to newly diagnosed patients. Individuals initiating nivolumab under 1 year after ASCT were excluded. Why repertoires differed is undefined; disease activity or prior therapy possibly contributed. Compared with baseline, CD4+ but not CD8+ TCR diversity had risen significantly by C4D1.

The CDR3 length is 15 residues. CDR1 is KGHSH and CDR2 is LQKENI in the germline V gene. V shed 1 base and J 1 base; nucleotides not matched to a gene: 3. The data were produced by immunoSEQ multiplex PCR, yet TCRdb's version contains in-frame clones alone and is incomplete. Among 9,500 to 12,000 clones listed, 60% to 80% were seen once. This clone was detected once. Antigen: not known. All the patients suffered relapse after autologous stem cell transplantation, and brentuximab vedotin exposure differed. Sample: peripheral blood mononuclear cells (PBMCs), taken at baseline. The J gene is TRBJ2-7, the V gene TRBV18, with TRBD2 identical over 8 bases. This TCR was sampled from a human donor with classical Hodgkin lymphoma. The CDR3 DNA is TGTGCCAGCTCACCACGGTCTAGCGGGTCCTACGAGCAGTACTTC. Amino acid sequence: CASSPRSSGSYEQYF.